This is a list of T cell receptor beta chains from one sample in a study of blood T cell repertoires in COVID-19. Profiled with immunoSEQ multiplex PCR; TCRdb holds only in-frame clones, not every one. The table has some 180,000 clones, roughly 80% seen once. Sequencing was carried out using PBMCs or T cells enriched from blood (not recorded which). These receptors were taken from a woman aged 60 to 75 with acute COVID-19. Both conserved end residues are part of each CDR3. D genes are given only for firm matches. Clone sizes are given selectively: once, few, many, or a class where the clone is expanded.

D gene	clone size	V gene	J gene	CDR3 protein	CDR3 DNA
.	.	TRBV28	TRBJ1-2	CASSLSGVNYGYTF	TGTGCCAGCAGTCTCTCGGGAGTTAACTATGGCTACACCTTC
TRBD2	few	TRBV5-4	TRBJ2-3	CASSLTAGALDTQYF	TGTGCCAGCAGCTTAACAGCGGGAGCTTTAGATACGCAGTATTTT
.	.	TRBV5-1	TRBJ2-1	CASSLAGSSYNEQFF	TGCGCCAGCAGCTTGGCTGGGAGCTCCTACAATGAGCAGTTCTTC
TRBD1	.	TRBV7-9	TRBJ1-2	CASSRGTVRNYGYTF	TGTGCCAGCAGTAGAGGGACAGTTCGTAACTATGGCTACACCTTC
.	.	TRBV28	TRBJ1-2	CASSWGGSTNYGYTF	TGTGCCAGCAGTTGGGGAGGCAGTACTAACTATGGCTACACCTTC
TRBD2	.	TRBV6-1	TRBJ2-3	CASSESSGGGTDTQYF	TGTGCCAGCAGTGAGTCTAGCGGGGGGGGCACAGATACGCAGTATTTT
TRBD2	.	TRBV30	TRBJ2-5	CAWRLAGGKETQYF	TGTGCCTGGAGGTTAGCGGGAGGAAAAGAGACCCAGTACTTC
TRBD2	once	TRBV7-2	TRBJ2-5	CASRKAGGQAETQYF	TGTGCCAGCAGGAAAGCGGGGGGCCAGGCGGAGACCCAGTACTTC
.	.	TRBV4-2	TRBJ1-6	CASSQDLIGSYNSPLHF	TGTGCCAGCAGCCAAGATTTGATCGGCTCCTATAATTCACCCCTCCACTTT
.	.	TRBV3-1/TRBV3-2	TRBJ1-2	CASTESRGNYGYTF	TGTGCCAGCACCGAGTCTAGAGGAAACTATGGCTACACCTTC
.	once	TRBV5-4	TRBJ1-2	CASSLDRAFNYGYTF	TGTGCCAGCAGCTTGGACAGGGCATTTAACTATGGCTACACCTTC
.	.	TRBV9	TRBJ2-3	CASSRRQDPTDTQYF	TGTGCCAGCAGCCGGCGACAGGACCCAACAGATACGCAGTATTTT
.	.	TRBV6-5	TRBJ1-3	CASTGGSGNTIYF	TGTGCCAGCACTGGGGGGTCAGGAAACACCATATATTTT
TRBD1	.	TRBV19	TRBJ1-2	CASSSTGIYGYTF	TGTGCCAGTAGTTCGACAGGGATCTATGGCTACACCTTC
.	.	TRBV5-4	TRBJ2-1	CASSLGTQNEQFF	TGTGCCAGCAGCTTGGGGACTCAAAATGAGCAGTTCTTC
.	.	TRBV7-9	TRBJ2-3	CASSLGRDWHTDTQYF	TGTGCCAGCAGCTTAGGCCGGGACTGGCACACAGATACGCAGTATTTT
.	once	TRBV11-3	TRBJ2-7	CASSFWAGPRILPYEQYF	TGTGCCAGCAGCTTTTGGGCAGGGCCACGGATATTACCCTACGAGCAGTACTTC
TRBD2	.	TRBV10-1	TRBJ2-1	CASSKGTSAYNEQFF	TGCGCCAGCAGCAAAGGGACTAGCGCCTACAATGAGCAGTTCTTC
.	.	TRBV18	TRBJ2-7	CASSPRGTTNLAQYF	TGTGCCAGCTCACCTCGCGGCACAACTAACCTCGCGCAGTACTTC
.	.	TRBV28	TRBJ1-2	CASSTTNYGYTF	TGTGCCAGCAGTACTACTAACTATGGCTACACCTTC
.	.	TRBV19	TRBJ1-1	CASNPQGGNTEAFF	TGTGCCAGTAATCCACAGGGCGGGAACACTGAAGCTTTCTTT
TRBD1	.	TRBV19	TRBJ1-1	CASSRDRENTEAFF	TGTGCCAGTAGTCGGGACAGGGAGAACACTGAAGCTTTCTTT
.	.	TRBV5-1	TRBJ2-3	CASSFSHSSTDTQYF	TGCGCCAGCAGCTTTAGTCACTCTAGCACAGATACGCAGTATTTT
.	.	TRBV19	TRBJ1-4	CASARQGFEEKLFF	TGTGCCAGTGCTCGCCAGGGGTTCGAGGAAAAACTGTTTTTT
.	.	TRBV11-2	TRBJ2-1	CASSLGAGTYNEQFF	TGTGCCAGCAGCTTAGGGGCCGGGACTTACAATGAGCAGTTCTTC
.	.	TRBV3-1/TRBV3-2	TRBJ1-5	CASRAGIGNQPQHF	TGTGCCAGCAGAGCAGGGATTGGCAATCAGCCCCAGCATTTT
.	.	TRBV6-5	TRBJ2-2	CASSYVGGLGTGELFF	TGTGCCAGCAGTTACGTCGGGGGGCTGGGCACCGGGGAGCTGTTTTTT
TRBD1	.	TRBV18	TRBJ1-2	CASSPHDRGQLGGYTF	TGTGCCAGCTCACCGCACGACAGGGGGCAGTTGGGGGGCTACACCTTC
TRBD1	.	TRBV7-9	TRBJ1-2	CASSPGGTGDFGGYTF	TGTGCCAGCAGCCCAGGAGGGACAGGGGATTTCGGTGGCTACACCTTC
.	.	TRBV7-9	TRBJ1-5	CASSRNQGSNQPQHF	TGTGCCAGCAGCCGGAATCAGGGTAGCAATCAGCCCCAGCATTTT